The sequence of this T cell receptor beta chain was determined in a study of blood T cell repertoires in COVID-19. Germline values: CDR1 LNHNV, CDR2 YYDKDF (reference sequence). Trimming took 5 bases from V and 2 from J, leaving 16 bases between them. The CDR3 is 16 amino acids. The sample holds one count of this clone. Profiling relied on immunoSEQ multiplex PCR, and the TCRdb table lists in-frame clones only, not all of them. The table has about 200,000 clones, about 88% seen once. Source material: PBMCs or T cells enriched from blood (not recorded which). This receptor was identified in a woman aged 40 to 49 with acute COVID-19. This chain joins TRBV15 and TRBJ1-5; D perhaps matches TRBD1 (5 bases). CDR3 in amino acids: CATSLPRGVGNQPQHF. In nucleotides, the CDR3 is TGTGCCACCAGCCTCCCTCGGGGGGTCGGCAATCAGCCCCAGCATTTT.